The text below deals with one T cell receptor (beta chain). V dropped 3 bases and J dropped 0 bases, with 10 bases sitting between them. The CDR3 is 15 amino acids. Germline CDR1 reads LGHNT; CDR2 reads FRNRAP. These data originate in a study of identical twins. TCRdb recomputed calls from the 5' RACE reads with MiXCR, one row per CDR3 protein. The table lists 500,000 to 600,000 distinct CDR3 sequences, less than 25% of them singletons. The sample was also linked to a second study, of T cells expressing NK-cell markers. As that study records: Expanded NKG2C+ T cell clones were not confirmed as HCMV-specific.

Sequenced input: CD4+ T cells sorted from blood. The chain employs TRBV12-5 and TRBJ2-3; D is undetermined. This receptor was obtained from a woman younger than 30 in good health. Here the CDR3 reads CASGLRDTSTDTQYF. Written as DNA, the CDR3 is TGTGCTAGTGGTTTACGAGACACCAGCACAGATACGCAGTATTTT.